One sample yielded the 18 T cell receptor beta chains listed below, sequenced in a study of blood T cell repertoires in COVID-19. TCRdb keeps only in-frame clones here, not all; method: immunoSEQ multiplex PCR. The sample carries some 110,000 clones, 65% to 85% recorded once. Material: PBMCs or T cells enriched from blood (not recorded which). These TCRs come from a woman between 25 and 40 years old who had recovered from COVID-19.

This clone has just one count. This chain uses TRBV5-4 with TRBJ2-1; 8 bases match TRBD2. Germline V lookup: CDR1 SGHNT, CDR2 YYREEE (reference sequence). This CDR3 is 15 amino acids long. Trimming removed 0 bases from V and 6 bases from J; junction bases left unmatched: 5. The CDR3 protein is CASSLGAGGLNEQFF. The CDR3, as DNA: TGTGCCAGCAGCTTGGGGGCGGGAGGTCTCAATGAGCAGTTCTTC.

This clone was seen just once. V is TRBV7-2 and J is TRBJ1-4; perhaps TRBD1 as D (5 bases). The CDR3 contains 15 residues. V shed 2 bases and J shed 4 bases, with 11 bases lying between them. The germline V gene has CDR1 SGHTA and CDR2 FQGNSA. CDR3: CASSLLGGFNEKLFF. The CDR3 DNA is TGTGCCAGCAGCTTATTGGGGGGTTTTAATGAAAAACTGTTTTTT.

A few counts support this clone. V gene TRBV5-1 combines with J gene TRBJ2-5, with 9 positions matching TRBD1. The germline V gene has CDR1 SGHRS and CDR2 YFSETQ. J was trimmed by 2 bases and V by 0 bases; bases with no gene match: 2. The CDR3 has 15 residues. CDR3 nucleotides: TGCGCCAGCAGCTTGGGGGACAGGGTACAAGAGACCCAGTACTTC. Its protein is CASSLGDRVQETQYF.

The chain recombines TRBV29-1 with TRBJ2-1; TRBD2 agrees at 12 bases. J was trimmed by 2 bases and V by 3 bases; bases with no gene match: 8. The CDR3 loop spans 17 amino acids. Germline V gives CDR1 SQVTM, CDR2 ANQGSEA. In nucleotides, the CDR3 is TGCAGCGTTGAGGGGCTAGCGGGAGGGCCCGCCTACAATGAGCAGTTCTTC. This sequence encodes CSVEGLAGGPAYNEQFF.

This chain uses TRBV3-1 (or the pseudogene TRBV3-2) with TRBJ1-4; TRBD1 agrees at 8 bases. V dropped 4 bases and J dropped 2; count of bases not matched to a gene: 0. Germline-derived CDR1 and CDR2 are LGHDT and YNNKEL (reference sequence). CDR3 length: 14 amino acids. DNA for the CDR3: TGTGCCAGCAGCCGACAGGGGACTAATGAAAAACTGTTTTTT. It yields the protein CASSRQGTNEKLFF.

The chain has TRBV6-1 and TRBJ1-4; TRBD1 is a possible D gene (5 bases). The CDR3 covers 16 residues. Germline CDR1 reads MNHNS; CDR2 reads SASEGT. The V end lost 1 base, the J end lost 7 bases, and 16 bases lay between the germline ends. CDR3 amino acids: CASSEGRGKRSEKLFF. In DNA form, the CDR3 reads TGTGCCAGCAGTGAAGGTCGGGGGAAGAGAAGTGAAAAACTGTTTTTT.

The chain is built from TRBV30 and TRBJ1-1; unclear D gene. The CDR3 has 15 amino acids. Germline values: CDR1 GTSNPN, CDR2 SVGIG (reference sequence). With 0 bases removed from V and 1 base from J, the gap between germline ends came to 12 bases. In DNA, the CDR3 is TGTGCCTGGAGTGTATATTCCATGGCGAACACTGAAGCTTTCTTT. It codes for CAWSVYSMANTEAFF.

The chain has TRBV6-5 and TRBJ2-7; the D is unclear. V shed 0 bases and J shed 0 bases, with 12 bases lying between them. The CDR3 consists of 16 residues. Germline CDR1 reads MNHEY; CDR2 reads SVGAGI. The CDR3 bases are TGTGCCAGCAGTTACTCCCAGGCAACGAGCTCCTACGAGCAGTACTTC. Amino acids: CASSYSQATSSYEQYF.

This clone was counted a few times. The CDR3 region has the DNA TGTGCCAGCAGCAAAGCGACTAGATCCGAGACCCAGTACTTC. Encoded protein: CASSKATRSETQYF. V and J are TRBV6-2 or TRBV6-3 and TRBJ2-5, with D perhaps TRBD2 (6 bases). The CDR3 is 14 residues long. Trimming removed 6 bases from V and 5 bases from J, with 16 bases in between. Germline V CDR1 and CDR2: MNHEY, SVGEGT.

The chain links TRBV6-5 to TRBJ1-4, with 8 bases that match TRBD1. The CDR3 length is 14 residues. Germline values: CDR1 MNHEY, CDR2 SVGAGI. Unmatched junction bases numbered 11, after V lost 10 bases and J lost 7 bases. CDR3 region: CATDLQGEGEKLFF. The CDR3 bases are TGTGCCACCGACCTACAGGGGGAGGGTGAAAAACTGTTTTTT.

The chain recombines TRBV28 with TRBJ1-6, with 7 bases identical to TRBD1. Germline V gene lookup returns CDR1 MDHEN and CDR2 SYDVKM. The CDR3 has 16 amino acids. After removal of 5 bases from V and 1 base from J, the junction contained 5 bases not matched to a gene. This CDR3 is CASSLGTESYNSPLHF. The CDR3, as DNA: TGTGCCAGCAGTCTAGGGACAGAATCCTATAATTCACCCCTCCACTTT.

This clone was detected a few times. The V and J genes are TRBV28 and TRBJ1-2, with 8 nucleotides matching TRBD1. CDR1 is MDHEN, CDR2 SYDVKM, per germline. The CDR3 extends over 15 amino acids. V shed 7 bases and J 6 bases; nucleotides not matched to a gene: 13. The CDR3, as DNA: TGTGCCAGCAATCCCCTTGGCAGGGGGCCCCATGGCTACACCTTC. Its protein product is CASNPLGRGPHGYTF.

The chain has TRBV20-1 and TRBJ2-2; TRBD2 is a possible D gene (6 bases). The length of the CDR3 is 15 residues. Trimming took 5 bases from V and 1 from J, leaving 14 bases between them. The germline gives CDR1 DFQATT, CDR2 SNEGSKA (reference sequence). The CDR3 DNA reads as TGCAGTGCTGGTGAGACTAGTGAGAACACCGGGGAGCTGTTTTTT. This sequence encodes CSAGETSENTGELFF.

The rearrangement links TRBV7-2 to TRBJ2-7; 7 bases match TRBD1. This CDR3 has 14 amino acids. Trimming removed 6 bases from V and 3 bases from J; junction bases left unmatched: 8. Germline assignment: CDR1 SGHTA and CDR2 FQGNSA. The CDR3 spells CASRFEPGGYEQYF. The CDR3 DNA follows: TGTGCCAGCAGGTTCGAACCAGGGGGCTACGAGCAGTACTTC.

The chain has TRBV29-1 and TRBJ1-5; maybe TRBD1 (5 bases). This CDR3 spans 13 amino acids. In germline, CDR1 is SQVTM, CDR2 ANQGSEA. V lost 4 bases to trimming and J lost 3 bases, with 10 bases between them. The CDR3 spells CSVATTDNQPQHF. The CDR3 DNA reads as TGCAGCGTTGCGACGACAGACAATCAGCCCCAGCATTTT.

A single count supports this clone. The rearrangement links TRBV2 to TRBJ2-1; D might be TRBD2 (6 bases). The CDR3 runs to 14 residues. V lost 8 bases, J lost 2 bases, and 13 bases lay in between. Germline CDR1 is SNHLY and CDR2 is FYNNEI. CDR3 region: CASGAGKPYNEQFF. The CDR3 bases are TGTGCCAGCGGGGCGGGAAAACCCTACAATGAGCAGTTCTTC.

The chain uses TRBV30 and TRBJ2-5, with 7 bases lining up with TRBD2. V shed 0 bases and J 4 bases; nucleotides not matched to a gene: 2. Germline loops: CDR1 GTSNPN, CDR2 SVGIG (reference sequence). The CDR3 extends over 13 amino acids. The CDR3 DNA reads as TGTGCCTGGAGTGTGCGACTAGCAGAGACCCAGTACTTC. Translation gives CAWSVRLAETQYF.

Only one count was recorded for this clone. The chain is built from TRBV19 and TRBJ2-6; 12 bases fit TRBD1. V dropped 5 bases and J dropped 3; count of bases not matched to a gene: 8. Per germline, CDR1 LNHDA and CDR2 SQIVND (reference sequence). This CDR3 spans 18 amino acids. The CDR3 region is CASSVLGTGGRGANVLTF. The CDR3, as DNA: TGTGCCAGTAGTGTCCTAGGGACAGGGGGCCGTGGGGCCAACGTCCTGACTTTC. The whole variable domain, remainder taken from reference TRBV19 and TRBJ2-6, is DGGITQSPKYLFRKEGQNVTLSCEQNLNHDAMYWYRQDPGQGLRLIYYSQIVNDFQKGDIAEGYSVSREKKESFPLTVTSAQKNPTAFYLCASSVLGTGGRGANVLTFGAGSRLTVL.